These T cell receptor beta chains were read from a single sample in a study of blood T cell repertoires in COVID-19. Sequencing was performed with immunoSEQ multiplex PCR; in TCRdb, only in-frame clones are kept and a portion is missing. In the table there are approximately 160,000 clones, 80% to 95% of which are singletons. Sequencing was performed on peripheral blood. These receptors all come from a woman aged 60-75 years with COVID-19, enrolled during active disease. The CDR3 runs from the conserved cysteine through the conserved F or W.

CASSWEVASPLHF	TRBJ1-6	TRBV19
CASSWGLLGETQYF	TRBJ2-5	TRBV7-2
CASSYSTHGIYGYTF	TRBJ1-2	TRBV6-5
CSARGGSTSSYEQYF	TRBJ2-7	TRBV20-1
CASSQGGRGRGTGELFF	TRBJ2-2	TRBV4-1
CASSPFTGQGYGYTF	TRBJ1-2	TRBV18
CASSYSGTGGNQPQHF	TRBJ1-5	TRBV19
CASSDTATGELFF	TRBJ2-2	TRBV6-4
CASSPSGGGLNYGYTF	TRBJ1-2	TRBV18
CASSIAGGTVNEQFF	TRBJ2-1	TRBV19
CASSLGGQGVGEQFF	TRBJ2-1	TRBV7-2
CAWSTSNSGYTF	TRBJ1-2	TRBV30
CASSQGPGQGYEQYF	TRBJ2-7	TRBV4-3
CASRLGQAEGGYTF	TRBJ1-2	TRBV4-1
CASSRGQTANDEQFF	TRBJ2-1	TRBV5-1
CASSPESSDEQFF	TRBJ2-1	TRBV11-2
CASTWGGGNQPQHF	TRBJ1-5	TRBV2
CASSSIYTEGYTF	TRBJ1-2	TRBV5-1
CASSLGLAGLQETQYF	TRBJ2-5	TRBV7-2
CASTPQRAGTNTEAFF	TRBJ1-1	TRBV4-1
CASSTRQGGYGYTF	TRBJ1-2	TRBV19
CASSYGQGNQPQHF	TRBJ1-5	TRBV7-9
CASSYPGQGRRTEAFF	TRBJ1-1	TRBV6-2/TRBV6-3
CASTRTSGGGTGELFF	TRBJ2-2	TRBV6-6
CASSSRDSSPQHF	TRBJ1-5	TRBV13
CASSSLISQAGNTIYF	TRBJ1-3	TRBV7-8
CASSPSRQGSNYGYTF	TRBJ1-2	TRBV5-4
CASNSRTPREPQHF	TRBJ1-5	TRBV19